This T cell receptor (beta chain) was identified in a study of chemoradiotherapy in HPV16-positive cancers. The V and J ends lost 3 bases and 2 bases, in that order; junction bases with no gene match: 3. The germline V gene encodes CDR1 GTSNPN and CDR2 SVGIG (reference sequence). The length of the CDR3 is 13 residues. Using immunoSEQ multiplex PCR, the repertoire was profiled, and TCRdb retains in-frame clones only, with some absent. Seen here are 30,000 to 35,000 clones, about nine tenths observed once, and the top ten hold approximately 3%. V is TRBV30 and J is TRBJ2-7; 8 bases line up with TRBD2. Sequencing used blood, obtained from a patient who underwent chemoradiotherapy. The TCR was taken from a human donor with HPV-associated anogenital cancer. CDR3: CAWRTGGTYEQYF. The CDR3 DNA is TGTGCCTGGAGGACGGGAGGGACCTACGAGCAGTACTTC. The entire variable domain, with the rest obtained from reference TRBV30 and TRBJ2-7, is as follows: SQTIHQWPATLVQPVGSPLSLECTVEGTSNPNLYWYRQAAGRGLQLLFYSVGIGQISSEVPQNLSASRPQDRQFILSSKKLLLSDSGFYLCAWRTGGTYEQYFGPGTRLTVT.